This entry concerns a single T cell receptor (beta chain). This entry comes from a study of blood T cell repertoires in COVID-19. Study as a whole: Samples taken during acute and convalescent COVID-19 were collected in the United States, Italy and Spain. T cells, B-cell-depleted T cells, or PBMCs provided the cDNA or gDNA that served as material.

Original methodology: Reference gene primer amplification gave nucleated cell count estimates. This table comes from immunoSEQ multiplex PCR, and its TCRdb copy is limited to in-frame clones, with some not included. The V and J calls and the clone size are those of that table, but D and trimming were determined from the DNA. The data show some 210,000 clones, 70% to 90% seen once. Germline-derived CDR1 and CDR2 are MDHEN and SYDVKM. The CDR3 is made up of 16 amino acids. Trimming removed 2 bases from V and 3 bases from J, with 11 bases in between. The sequenced sample consisted of peripheral blood. This chain uses TRBV28 with TRBJ2-6; tentatively, D is TRBD2 (5 bases). This sequence was found in a woman between 45 and 60 years old with active or convalescent COVID-19. CDR3 in amino acids: CASSLPPGGGANVLTF. In nucleotides, the CDR3 is TGTGCCAGCAGTTTACCCCCAGGAGGTGGGGCCAACGTCCTGACTTTC.